Sequencing of this TCR beta chain was carried out in a study of blood T cells in healthy people across ages. Study-level points and caveats: Both naive CD4+ cell counts and diversity were greater in long-lived donors than in aged donors. The lack of PBMC sorting stopped any conclusive naive versus antigen-experienced comparison.

A minimum of 6 micrograms of total RNA was extracted per sample. PCR was performed a second time for roughly 7 to 12 cycles using a sample-barcoded 5' primer and a J-beta primer mix. MiXCR was run by TCRdb on the 5' RACE reads, yielding one entry per CDR3 protein. The table shows 920,000 or so distinct CDR3 sequences, with 35% to 55% occurring only once. Concerning this clonotype: The antigen is not known. A much larger clone sits a single nucleotide away, making a read error possible.

Germline CDR1 and CDR2: MNHNS and SASEGT. The CDR3 consists of 13 residues. The V and J ends lost 10 bases and 3 bases respectively, with 16 bases between them. The sequenced sample was blood. The TCR sequence derives from an older woman in good health. The chain uses TRBV6-1 and TRBJ2-7; D is ambiguous. The CDR3 loop is CANTPDQFYEQYF. The CDR3, as DNA: TGTGCCAACACTCCAGACCAATTCTACGAGCAGTACTTC.